Detailed here is one T cell receptor (beta chain). The antigen this receptor binds is unknown. There are no base qualities to consult, and no much larger clone falls within one base. This record belongs to a study of persistence of HIV-infected CD4 T cells (dated by TCRdb to the early 2020s). Background on the whole study: Suppressive ART had been received by participants for a median of about eight years. Peripheral blood samples of up to about 200 mL were obtained at multiple time points, with the exception of two participants, for whom leukapheresis was performed at a single time point. Anti-CD3/anti-CD28 stimulation activated a higher proportion of cells, with a lower memory fraction, than antigen stimulation. The study isolated CMV- and HIV-1 Gag-responding CD4+ T cells from ART-treated individuals to examine antigen-driven clonal expansion of HIV-1-infected cells. TCRbeta sequencing assessed the clonality of all cells in each sorted population, while proviral sequencing assessed the clonality of infected cells. For the TCR cluster analysis across participants, about 8 participants were included for CMV and 7 participants for Gag.

On the study overall, not on this receptor specifically: Degenerate expanded CDR3beta sequences were enriched in antigen-responding cells, suggesting convergent selection of CD4+ responses to CMV and Gag. Restriction of bulk TCR analyses to the rare CMV-responding cells that actually carried HIV-1 proviruses was not possible. Only a small number of individuals took part in the study, and only a limited range of antigens was tested. Significantly lower TCRbeta richness was observed in CMV- and Gag-responding cells than in anti-CD3/anti-CD28-responding cells, and higher oligoclonality was observed in CMV-responding cells than in CD3/CD28-stimulated and Gag-responding cells. A correlation was observed between TCR oligoclonality and proviral oligoclonality within the same sorted populations.

The immunoSEQ hsTCRB assay version 4 in survey mode was used to sequence TCRbeta repertoires from genomic DNA. For TCRbeta sequencing, genomic DNA was diluted to approximately 10 ng/uL, and up to roughly 1 ug was used per sample. The authors processed their data as follows. TCRbeta data analysis was done in ImmunoSeq Analyzer 3.0, and diversity was calculated on productive nucleotide rearrangements. Using the Immunarch R package, the improved Chao index served to estimate lower-bound TCR diversity and the Gini coefficient served to estimate clonality. When different nucleotide rearrangements encoded the same CDR3beta amino acid sequence, each rearrangement was treated as a distinct clonotype. Differential abundance analysis found TCRbeta sequences that were significantly enriched in antigen-responding cells compared with anti-CD3/anti-CD28-activated cells. GLIPH2 clustered TCRs by predicted peptide-MHC specificity, both within individual participants and across merged participant data sets. TCRdb took this table from immuneACCESS and kept in-frame rearrangements with V and J called. Such tables lack part of the clones; where checked against another copy, unresolved V genes explain under half of the gap, and the rest is unexplained. That table gives V, J and clone size, and the DNA gave D and trimming. This sample has tens of thousands of clones in its table, and about 85% of those were observed once. The ten largest clones take up approximately 0.45% of the sample.

The treatment or condition label here, explained by the study, means: suppressive antiretroviral therapy. Cells were stimulated with anti-CD3/anti-CD28 magnetic beads as a nonspecific positive control representing the CD4+ T cell repertoire. Responding CD4+ T cells were sorted by upregulation of both CD40 ligand and CD69. HIV-1-infected adults in whom suppressive ART had been started during chronic infection were enrolled as participants. For at least 4 years, the participants' plasma HIV-1 RNA had been undetectable, below 50 copies/mL. To be included, a participant needed positive CMV serology and a CD4+ T cell count above 400 cells/uL. Before stimulation, PBMCs were isolated using density centrifugation and depleted of CD8+ T cells. CD8-depleted PBMCs were stimulated for about 18 hours with anti-CD28/CD49d costimulation, CD40-blocking antibody and enfuvirtide to prevent new infections. Sorting was done on either a Beckman Coulter MoFlo Legacy or an XDP sorter, and propidium iodide was used to exclude dead cells. The QIAamp DNA Mini Kit was used for genomic DNA extraction from samples above one million cells, and the Quick-DNA Microprep Kit was used otherwise.

The sample in question was CD4+ T cells sorted from PBMCs after 18-hour stimulation, obtained from a patient who received antiretroviral therapy. According to the study, the label for this sample's cell subset or site signals: CD40L+CD69+ CD4 T cells responding to anti-CD3/anti-CD28 beads, representing the overall repertoire. The receptor was isolated from an adult woman with HIV who was CMV-seropositive.

The DNA reads TGTGCCAGCAGTGCCCACAGTGTTTCCTACAATGAGCAGTTCTTC. This gives the protein CASSAHSVSYNEQFF. The rearrangement combines TRBV6-4 with TRBJ2-1; no confident D gene assignment can be made. From the cysteine up to the phenylalanine, the CDR3 has a length of 15 residues. This entry keeps only the CDR3 DNA: 45 bases, framed from base 1. The germline ends are 11 bases apart after V is trimmed by 4 bases and J by 1 base. Taken from the germline V gene, the CDR1 and CDR2 loops are MRHNA and SNTAGT.